A selection of T cell receptor beta chains follows, all from one sample in a study of blood T cell repertoires in COVID-19. The protocol was immunoSEQ multiplex PCR, while the TCRdb copy is restricted to in-frame clones and leaves out a portion. The sample lists fewer than 300,000 clones, approximately 85% seen once, with 3.5% to 4.5% in the top ten. The sample consisted of PBMCs or T cells enriched from blood (not recorded which). The source is a woman aged 30 to 39 who had recovered from COVID-19. The CDR3 runs from the conserved cysteine through the conserved F or W. Each record gives: D gene, V gene, J gene, CDR3 DNA, CDR3 protein. D genes are given only for firm matches.

D: TRBD1
V: TRBV9
J: TRBJ1-1
DNA: TGTGCCAGCAGCTGGACAGGGAACACTGAAGCTTTCTTT
CDR3: CASSWTGNTEAFF

D: .
V: TRBV19
J: TRBJ1-5
DNA: TGTGCCAGTAGTATAAGGGAGTTTAATCAGCCCCAGCATTTT
CDR3: CASSIREFNQPQHF

D: .
V: TRBV10-3
J: TRBJ1-2
DNA: TGTGCCATCAGTGAGTCATTAGACTATGGCTACACCTTC
CDR3: CAISESLDYGYTF

D: .
V: TRBV28
J: TRBJ1-1
DNA: TGTGCCAGCAGTTTTCAGGGTACGGACACTGAAGCTTTCTTT
CDR3: CASSFQGTDTEAFF

D: TRBD2
V: TRBV18
J: TRBJ2-2
DNA: TGTGCCAGCTCACCACTAGGACTAGTGACCGGGGAGCTGTTTTTT
CDR3: CASSPLGLVTGELFF

D: TRBD2
V: TRBV29-1
J: TRBJ2-6
DNA: TGCAGCGTTTTCGGGACTAGCGACTCTGGGGCCAACGTCCTGACTTTC
CDR3: CSVFGTSDSGANVLTF

D: TRBD1
V: TRBV19
J: TRBJ1-1
DNA: TGTGCCAGTAGTCCCTCAGGGGGCACTGAAGCTTTCTTT
CDR3: CASSPSGGTEAFF

D: .
V: TRBV5-4
J: TRBJ1-1
DNA: TGTGCCAGCAGCTTGGTTCAGACTTCCATGAACACTGAAGCTTTCTTT
CDR3: CASSLVQTSMNTEAFF

D: .
V: TRBV6-2/TRBV6-3
J: TRBJ2-6
DNA: TGTGCCAGCAGCCCTCGGACAGACTCCTCTGGGGCCAACGTCCTGACTTTC
CDR3: CASSPRTDSSGANVLTF

D: TRBD1
V: TRBV2
J: TRBJ2-2
DNA: TGTGCCAGCAGCCCTAGGACAGGGGCCCGACTCCTCACCGGGGAGCTGTTTTTT
CDR3: CASSPRTGARLLTGELFF

D: TRBD2
V: TRBV7-9
J: TRBJ2-3
DNA: TGTGCCAGCAGCTTAGTGGTCGATAGCGGGGGTGGAAATACGCAGTATTTT
CDR3: CASSLVVDSGGGNTQYF

D: TRBD1
V: TRBV9
J: TRBJ1-2
DNA: TGTGCCAGCAGCGTAGCCCGGGACAGGGCTTCCACTCCCTATGGCTACACCTTC
CDR3: CASSVARDRASTPYGYTF

D: .
V: TRBV5-1
J: TRBJ2-7
DNA: TGCGCCAGCAGCTTGGATCCTAGCAGTTCCTCCTACGAGCAGTACTTC
CDR3: CASSLDPSSSSYEQYF

D: TRBD1
V: TRBV5-1
J: TRBJ1-2
DNA: TGCGCCAGCAGTTCCGACAGGGGGTACTATGGCTACACCTTC
CDR3: CASSSDRGYYGYTF

D: .
V: TRBV6-5
J: TRBJ1-1
DNA: TGTGCCAGCAGTTACGGGGGGGCAGAGTGGATCACTGAAGCTTTCTTT
CDR3: CASSYGGAEWITEAFF

D: .
V: TRBV29-1
J: TRBJ1-2
DNA: TGCAGCGTTGCGGGGGGAGCCGGTCCCCAGGCAAATGGCTACACCTTC
CDR3: CSVAGGAGPQANGYTF

D: .
V: TRBV30
J: TRBJ1-5
DNA: TGTGCCTGGAGGGGCCGCAGCAATCAGCCCCAGCATTTT
CDR3: CAWRGRSNQPQHF